The 2 T cell receptor beta chains presented below share a single source sample, sequenced in a study of blood T cells in healthy people across ages. A second PCR, run for about 7 to 11 cycles, used a sample-barcoded 5' primer plus a J-beta primer mix. TCRdb itself ran the 5' RACE reads through MiXCR, one entry per CDR3 protein. The sample contains around 1,000,000 distinct CDR3 sequences, 35% to 40% of which appear only once. What was sequenced was blood. Every receptor here comes from a man between 18 and 29 years old in good health.

Worth noting for this clonotype: The junction differs from germline at one of its ends, possibly a read error. DNA for the CDR3: TGTGCCAGCAGCCAAGAATGGGCTAGCTCCTACAATGAGCAGTTCTTT. It is translated as CASSQEWASSYNEQFF. V gene TRBV3-1 combines with J gene TRBJ2-1; a possible D gene is TRBD2 (5 bases). The CDR3 runs 16 residues. From germline, CDR1 is LGHDT and CDR2 YNNKEL (reference sequence).

The chain couples TRBV14 to TRBJ2-1; the D gene is possibly TRBD2 (5 bases). The CDR3 runs 13 residues. V lost 0 bases and J lost 9, with 9 bases in between. CDR1 and CDR2 (germline): SGHDN, FVKESK. In nucleotides, the CDR3 is TGTGCCAGCAGCCAAGATTCACGGGGTGAGCAGTTCTTC. Its protein product is CASSQDSRGEQFF.